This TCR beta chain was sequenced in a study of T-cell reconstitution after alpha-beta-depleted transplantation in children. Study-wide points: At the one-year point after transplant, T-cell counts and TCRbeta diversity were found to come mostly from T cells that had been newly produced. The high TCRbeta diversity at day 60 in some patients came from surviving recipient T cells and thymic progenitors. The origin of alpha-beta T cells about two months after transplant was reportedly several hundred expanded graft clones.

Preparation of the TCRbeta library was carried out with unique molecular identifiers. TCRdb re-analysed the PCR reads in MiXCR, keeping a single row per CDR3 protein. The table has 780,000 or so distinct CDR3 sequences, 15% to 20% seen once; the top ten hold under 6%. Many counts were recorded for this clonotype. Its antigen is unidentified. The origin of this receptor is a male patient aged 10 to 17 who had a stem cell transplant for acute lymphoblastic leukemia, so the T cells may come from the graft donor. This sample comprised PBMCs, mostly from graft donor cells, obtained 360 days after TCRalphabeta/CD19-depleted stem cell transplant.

CDR3 in amino acids: CASSEYSPYEQYF. DNA of the CDR3: TGTGCCAGCAGTGAATACAGCCCCTACGAGCAGTACTTC. The V and J genes are TRBV2 and TRBJ2-7; D remains ambiguous. V lost 2 bases to trimming and J lost 2 bases, with 7 bases between them. The germline V gene has CDR1 SNHLY and CDR2 FYNNEI. CDR3 length: 13 residues.